The rows below give T cell receptor beta chains drawn from one sample of a study of T-cell memory formation after mild COVID-19. MiXCR, applied by TCRdb to the 5' RACE reads, yields one record per CDR3 protein. The data contain hundreds of thousands of distinct CDR3 sequences, around 28% of them singletons. The sequenced material came from PBMCs or a T cell subset sorted from them (not recorded which). All receptors derive from an adult woman who had mild COVID-19 (a few samples of this study predate the infection). Cell type and time point are not known. Each CDR3 is given with its conserved first and last residue. The D gene is left open where the match is weak. Size is stated for part of the rows, as once, few or many counts, or as a class when the clone is expanded.

>TRBV30|NA|NA|TRBJ1-1
CAWSRKINTEAFF
TGTGCCTGGAGTAGGAAGATCAACACTGAAGCTTTCTTT
>TRBV29-1|NA|TRBD1|TRBJ2-7
CSVRTGGGEQYF
TGCAGCGTCAGGACAGGGGGCGGCGAGCAGTACTTC
>TRBV5-1|few|NA|TRBJ2-7
CASSLARPAIYYEQYF
TGCGCCAGCAGCTTGGCACGACCGGCTATATACTACGAGCAGTACTTC
>TRBV13|few|NA|TRBJ2-3
CASRDSVNPFAQYF
TGTGCCAGCAGGGACAGCGTAAATCCATTTGCGCAGTATTTT
>TRBV5-4|NA|NA|TRBJ2-5
CASSFGHLQETQYF
TGTGCCAGCAGCTTCGGACACCTCCAAGAGACCCAGTACTTC
>TRBV6-5|NA|TRBD1|TRBJ2-5
CASSDSRGRETQYF
TGTGCCAGCAGCGACTCAAGGGGGCGGGAGACCCAGTACTTC
>TRBV9|NA|NA|TRBJ2-1
CASSSESSLIVNNEQFF
TGTGCCAGCAGCTCCGAAAGTAGCCTGATTGTGAACAATGAGCAGTTCTTC
>TRBV18|NA|NA|TRBJ2-3
CASSRIDRHLQGTSTDTQYF
TGTGCCAGCTCCCGGATCGACAGGCATCTTCAGGGTACTAGCACAGATACGCAGTATTTT
>TRBV24-1|few|NA|TRBJ2-7
CATSDWGLNEQYF
TGTGCCACCAGTGATTGGGGACTGAACGAGCAGTACTTC
>TRBV12-3/TRBV12-4|NA|TRBD1|TRBJ2-7
CASRHDRVFHEQYF
TGTGCCAGCAGACATGACAGGGTGTTCCACGAGCAGTACTTC
>TRBV10-3|NA|TRBD2|TRBJ2-1
CAISETLAGGPHNEQFF
TGTGCCATCAGTGAAACCCTAGCGGGGGGGCCACACAATGAGCAGTTCTTC
>TRBV24-1|NA|TRBD1|TRBJ2-1
CATRGQGGYNEQFF
TGTGCCACCAGAGGACAGGGGGGCTACAATGAGCAGTTCTTC
>TRBV20-1|NA|NA|TRBJ1-1
CSARGIGRGTEAFF
TGCAGTGCTCGAGGAATCGGCAGGGGAACTGAAGCTTTCTTT
>TRBV12-3/TRBV12-4|few|NA|TRBJ1-2
CASRHRDGGAYGYTF
TGTGCCAGCAGACACCGGGACGGAGGGGCTTATGGCTACACCTTC
>TRBV7-2|many|TRBD1|TRBJ2-5
CASSGGQGIQETQYF
TGTGCCAGCAGCGGAGGACAGGGGATACAAGAGACCCAGTACTTC
>TRBV28|many|NA|TRBJ2-3
CASSLYRGSSDTQYF
TGTGCCAGCAGTTTATATCGGGGGTCATCCGATACGCAGTATTTT
>TRBV19|NA|NA|TRBJ1-2
CASSKAYPGYTF
TGTGCCAGTAGTAAGGCCTACCCAGGCTACACCTTC
>TRBV14|few|NA|TRBJ2-5
CASSHRETQYF
TGTGCCAGCAGTCATAGAGAGACCCAGTACTTC
>TRBV2|few|NA|TRBJ2-1
CASSDLPEQFF
TGTGCCAGCAGTGATTTACCAGAGCAGTTCTTC
>TRBV11-2|NA|NA|TRBJ1-1
CAAQGGVQNTEAFF
TGTGCTGCGCAGGGTGGGGTACAGAACACTGAAGCTTTCTTT
>TRBV15|few|NA|TRBJ2-6
CATSSRSGSGANVLTF
TGTGCCACCAGCAGTCGCTCCGGCTCTGGGGCCAACGTCCTGACTTTC
>TRBV7-9|few|NA|TRBJ1-4
CASSFTDRGGIREKLFF
TGTGCCAGCAGCTTTACCGACCGAGGCGGGATACGGGAAAAACTGTTTTTT
>TRBV3-1|NA|NA|TRBJ2-7
CASSQDLSSYEQYF
TGTGCCAGCAGCCAAGATCTGAGCTCCTACGAGCAGTACTTC
>TRBV7-9|once|NA|TRBJ1-2
CASSLGGREDYGYTF
TGTGCCAGCAGCTTAGGTGGCAGGGAAGACTATGGCTACACCTTC
>TRBV7-6|few|NA|TRBJ2-3
CASSFRPTPQGPDTQYF
TGTGCCAGCAGCTTTCGCCCAACACCCCAAGGCCCAGATACGCAGTATTTT
>TRBV7-9|NA|NA|TRBJ2-7
CASSFPPGPTHEQYF
TGTGCCAGCAGCTTCCCACCGGGCCCGACTCACGAGCAGTACTTC
>TRBV2|NA|NA|TRBJ1-2
CASTLGAGLGYTF
TGTGCCAGCACCCTGGGGGCAGGGTTGGGCTACACCTTC
>TRBV29-1|NA|TRBD1|TRBJ2-3
CSLGQDTDTQYF
TGCAGCCTCGGACAGGACACAGATACGCAGTATTTT
>TRBV6-2/TRBV6-3|NA|NA|TRBJ2-5
CASTENRWETQYF
TGTGCCAGCACCGAAAACAGGTGGGAGACCCAGTACTTC
>TRBV5-1|NA|TRBD1|TRBJ1-1
CASSFVQGAEAFF
TGCGCCAGCAGCTTTGTGCAGGGGGCTGAAGCTTTCTTT
>TRBV5-1|few|NA|TRBJ2-2
CASPTENTGELFF
TGCGCCAGCCCGACAGAGAACACCGGGGAGCTGTTTTTT
>TRBV7-8|NA|NA|TRBJ1-1
CASSLEGRGVNTEAFF
TGTGCCAGCAGCTTAGAAGGTCGGGGGGTTAACACTGAAGCTTTCTTT
>TRBV7-6|NA|TRBD2|TRBJ2-1
CASSPRTSGSLVDEQFF
TGTGCCAGCAGTCCAAGGACTAGCGGGAGTTTAGTTGATGAGCAGTTCTTC
>TRBV6-6|NA|NA|TRBJ2-3
CASSRGKTDTQYF
TGTGCCAGCTCTAGGGGGAAAACAGATACGCAGTATTTT
>TRBV5-6|few|TRBD1|TRBJ2-5
CASSPGQGWTQYF
TGTGCCAGCAGCCCGGGACAGGGGTGGACCCAGTACTTC